This TCR beta chain comes out of a study of CD8+CD57+ T cells in acquired aplastic anemia listed by TCRdb under 2018. In terms of the full investigation: Extracted DNA from sorted CD4+ and CD8+ cells averaged about 3 ug, ranging from about 0.18 to 27.4 ug. CD8+CD57+ expansion was defined as a frequency above the mean frequency observed in healthy subjects. Broad study findings and their caveats: Although twenty-nine CD8+ CDR3 sequences were shared by patients and controls, these sequences appeared highly expressed in patients and within the immunodominant clones of patients. No significant difference in CD8+ Simpson's diversity was found between patients and healthy controls (P=0.060).

As to this clonotype: Its antigen is currently not known. No quality values exist for individual bases; no much larger clone is one base distant.

Profiling of TCR beta VDJ combinations and CDR3 sequences used genomic DNA as the template. TCR repertoire sequencing was run on an Illumina HiSeq 2000. In the original analysis: TRBV/TRBJ rearrangement plots, CDR3 size and DJ length profiles, and Simpson's diversity index were used to evaluate the repertoires. Whichever DNA sequence was most abundant in the deep sequencing data was defined as the immunodominant clone. CDR3 amino acid sequences were screened for sharing across subjects and were compared with published repertoires and the VDJdb database. The public reads were run again by TCRdb, first through fastp at Q25 and then through MiXCR, and only productive beta chains were kept. Merged by CDR3 protein, the rows form single entries marked with the most common genes and DNA. Clone size and V and J calls follow TCRdb, not the original study. Present in this sample are 200,000 or so distinct CDR3 sequences, 65% of which were seen just once. The ten biggest clones cover roughly 61% of the sample.

Germline trimming amounts to 9 bases on V and 4 bases on J, with 4 as the count of junction bases outside the gene matches. The CDR3 sequence holds 14 residues, the cysteine and phenylalanine included. Just CDR3 DNA is preserved here, 42 bases in frame from base 1. The germline V gene (reference sequence) supplies CDR1 SEHNR and CDR2 FQNEAQ. The patients picked for sequencing were ones in whom flow cytometry had shown an expansion of CD8+CD57+ cells. Every patient had a diagnosis of severe acquired aplastic anemia based on International Study of Aplastic Anemia and Agranulocytosis and Camitta criteria. At the time blood was sampled, none of the patients had received any therapy. In this study, sorted CD4+ and CD8+ T cells from the blood of healthy subjects and of severe aplastic anemia patients had their TCR repertoires deep-sequenced. Patients were enrolled under clinicaltrials.gov protocols 00001620, 01623167, 00001397, 00071045, 00081523 and 00961064 in the USA. Ficoll-Paque density gradient centrifugation was used to isolate peripheral blood mononuclear cells. Before DNA extraction, CD4+ and CD8+ T cells were sorted by FACS or by magnetic beads.

The chain was built from TRBV7-9 and TRBJ2-3; 13 of the junction bases match TRBD2. The material sequenced was sorted CD4+, CD8+, or CD8+CD57+ T cells (not recorded which) from PBMCs. The sequence was collected from a human donor with aplastic anemia. Here is the DNA: TGTGCCAGAATACTAGCGGGGGGGGCAGATACGCAGTATTTT. Protein translation: CARILAGGADTQYF.